This is a list of T cell receptor beta chains from one sample in a study of cytomegalovirus exposure and HLA in healthy donors. Assay used: immunoSEQ multiplex PCR; TCRdb lists only in-frame clones, some missing. The table records 95,000 to 150,000 clones, around four fifths of them present only once. The sequenced sample consisted of PBMCs. The origin of the receptors is a man aged 55-75 years in good health and CMV-seropositive. The CDR3 runs from the conserved cysteine through the conserved F or W. A D gene is named only where the DNA matches it firmly. Rows may omit the clone size; those that give it use once, few, many or a size class.

D	size	V	J	DNA	CDR3
-	once	TRBV6-1	TRBJ1-5	TGTGCCAGCACCGAAAGTCCCGCGCAGCCCCAGCATTTT	CASTESPAQPQHF
-	-	TRBV6-1	TRBJ1-2	TGTGCCAGCACCACCGGGGGTGGGGATGGCTACACCTTC	CASTTGGGDGYTF
TRBD1	-	TRBV5-1	TRBJ1-1	TGCGCCAGCAGCTTGGCCGGACAGGGGGCCGGCACTGAAGCTTTCTTT	CASSLAGQGAGTEAFF
-	-	TRBV21-1	TRBJ2-3	TGTGCCAGCACCCGACTAGCGGGAGGGGGATGGGGCACAGATACGCAGTATTTT	CASTRLAGGGWGTDTQYF
-	-	TRBV30	TRBJ1-5	TGTGCCTGGAGTATAAAGGGGAATCAGCCCCAGCATTTT	CAWSIKGNQPQHF
-	-	TRBV10-3	TRBJ2-5	TGTGCCACCATGAGGGGAGGGGGACAAGAGACCCAGTACTTC	CATMRGGGQETQYF
TRBD2	-	TRBV27	TRBJ2-1	TGTGCCATCCATCGGACTAGCCGGGGGATGGAGCAGTTCTTC	CAIHRTSRGMEQFF
-	-	TRBV7-3	TRBJ2-3	TGTGCCAGCAGCTTTAGAGCAGATACGCAGTATTTT	CASSFRADTQYF
TRBD1	once	TRBV9	TRBJ2-5	TGTGCCAGCAGCGTAGGACAGGGGGCCCTTCAAGAGACCCAGTACTTC	CASSVGQGALQETQYF
-	-	TRBV5-1	TRBJ1-1	TGCGCCAGCAGCTTCAGGGGATGGGACACTGAAGCTTTCTTT	CASSFRGWDTEAFF
TRBD1	-	TRBV30	TRBJ1-3	TGTGCCTGGAATGTGGACAGGTTTGGAAACACCATATATTTT	CAWNVDRFGNTIYF
TRBD1	-	TRBV5-1	TRBJ1-6	TGCGCCAGCAGCTCAAACCCGGGACAGGGAAATTCACCCCTCCACTTT	CASSSNPGQGNSPLHF
TRBD1	-	TRBV6-5	TRBJ1-3	TGTGCCAGCAGTTACTCGGGACAGGGAACGGGAAACACCATATATTTT	CASSYSGQGTGNTIYF
-	-	TRBV10-3	TRBJ2-5	TGTGCCATCAGTGGGGGACAAAGGGGCCAAGAGACCCAGTACTTC	CAISGGQRGQETQYF
TRBD1	-	TRBV10-2	TRBJ1-2	TGCGCCAGCAGTACCTGGGACAGGGGGGACTATGGCTACACCTTC	CASSTWDRGDYGYTF
TRBD1	-	TRBV11-3	TRBJ2-3	TGTGCCAGCAGCGTGACAGGGGGCACAGATACGCAGTATTTT	CASSVTGGTDTQYF
TRBD1	-	TRBV2	TRBJ1-6	TGTGCCAGCAGTGAGCAGGGGGCAGGATCACCCCTCCACTTT	CASSEQGAGSPLHF
TRBD2	-	TRBV5-1	TRBJ2-1	TGCGCCAGCAGCTTACTAGCGGGGGCCGGGAATGAGCAGTTCTTC	CASSLLAGAGNEQFF
TRBD1	-	TRBV7-9	TRBJ2-2	TGTGCCAGCAGCTTACAGGACAGGGGCGCCGGGGAGCTGTTTTTT	CASSLQDRGAGELFF
-	-	TRBV4-2	TRBJ2-1	TGTGCCAGCAGCCAGTCTCTAGCACTCTCCTACAATGAGCAGTTCTTC	CASSQSLALSYNEQFF
-	once	TRBV27	TRBJ2-7	TGTGCCAGCAAGGAAATAGTGGGGCGTGACTACGAGCAGTACTTC	CASKEIVGRDYEQYF
TRBD2	-	TRBV4-2	TRBJ2-5	TGTGCCAGCAGCCAAGTAGGCAGCGGGAGTGAGACCCAGTACTTC	CASSQVGSGSETQYF
-	-	TRBV30	TRBJ2-5	TGTGCCTGGAGTGTACGGGAGACCCAGTACTTC	CAWSVRETQYF
-	-	TRBV27	TRBJ2-2	TGTGCCAGCAGTTTTCGGGTCCCCGCGAACACCGGGGAGCTGTTTTTT	CASSFRVPANTGELFF
-	few	TRBV18	TRBJ1-1	TGTGCCAGCTCGGCAGAAATAAACACTGAAGCTTTCTTT	CASSAEINTEAFF
TRBD1	-	TRBV6-1	TRBJ1-5	TGTGCCAGCCAGACAGGGCGCAATCAGCCCCAGCATTTT	CASQTGRNQPQHF
TRBD1	-	TRBV7-9	TRBJ1-5	TGTGCCAGCAGCATGACAGGGATTAATCAGCCCCAGCATTTT	CASSMTGINQPQHF
-	once	TRBV5-1	TRBJ2-1	TGCGCCAGCAGCCCCGATCGGGGAAACGAGCAGTTCTTC	CASSPDRGNEQFF